This T cell receptor beta chain was recovered during a study of blood T cell repertoires in COVID-19. V lost 5 bases to trimming and J lost 7 bases, with 16 bases between them. This CDR3 is 14 amino acids long. Per the germline V gene, CDR1 is LNHDA and CDR2 is SQIVND (reference sequence). Under the authors' procedure: Estimated nucleated cell counts came from reference gene primer amplification. Assay used: immunoSEQ multiplex PCR; TCRdb lists only in-frame clones, some missing. The DNA was the basis for D and trimming; V, J and clone size are from that table. The sample has around 190,000 clones, 75% to 80% seen once; the top ten hold approximately 8.6%.

The chain employs TRBV19 and TRBJ2-3; perhaps TRBD2 as D (6 bases). Input material: peripheral blood. The receptor was derived from a woman between 45 and 60 years old with active or convalescent COVID-19. CDR3 sequence: CASSVPGLFHTQYF. In DNA, the CDR3 is TGTGCCAGTAGTGTACCGGGACTCTTTCATACGCAGTATTTT. Looking up the rest from reference TRBV19 and TRBJ2-3 gives the full variable domain: DGGITQSPKYLFRKEGQNVTLSCEQNLNHDAMYWYRQDPGQGLRLIYYSQIVNDFQKGDIAEGYSVSREKKESFPLTVTSAQKNPTAFYLCASSVPGLFHTQYFGPGTRLTVL.